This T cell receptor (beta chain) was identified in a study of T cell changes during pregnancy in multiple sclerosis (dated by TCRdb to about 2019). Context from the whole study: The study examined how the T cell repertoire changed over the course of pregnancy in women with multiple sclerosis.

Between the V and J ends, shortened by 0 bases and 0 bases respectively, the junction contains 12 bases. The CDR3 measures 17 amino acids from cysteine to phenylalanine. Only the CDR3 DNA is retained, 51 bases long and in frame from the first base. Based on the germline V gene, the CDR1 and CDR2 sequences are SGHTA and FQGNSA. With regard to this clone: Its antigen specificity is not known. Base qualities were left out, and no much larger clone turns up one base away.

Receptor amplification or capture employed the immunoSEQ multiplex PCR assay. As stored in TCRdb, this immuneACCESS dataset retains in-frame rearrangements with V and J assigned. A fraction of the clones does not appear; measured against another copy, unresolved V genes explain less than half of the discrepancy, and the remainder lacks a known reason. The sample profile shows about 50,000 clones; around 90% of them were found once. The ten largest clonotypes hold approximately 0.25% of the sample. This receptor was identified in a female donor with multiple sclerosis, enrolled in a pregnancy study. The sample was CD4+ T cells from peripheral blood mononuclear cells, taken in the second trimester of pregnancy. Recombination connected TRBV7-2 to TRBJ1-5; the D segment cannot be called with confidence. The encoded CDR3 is CASSLAPSRSSNQPQHF. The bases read TGTGCCAGCAGCTTAGCGCCGTCCAGAAGTAGCAATCAGCCCCAGCATTTT.